This entry describes one T cell receptor beta chain. These data come from a study of Ad26.COV2.S vaccination and SARS-CoV-2 variants. Trimming shortened V by 6 bases and J by 5 bases, and 10 bases separated the two germline ends. CDR3 length: 13 residues. CDR1 and CDR2 (germline): LGHNT, FRNRAP. The treatment denotes: some 20 received Ad26.COV2.S at low or high dose, single or two shots; roughly 5 received placebo; per-sample allocation not given. Specimen acquisition occurred on day 63 following the initial vaccine or placebo injection. Measured with immunoSEQ multiplex PCR; TCRdb has only the in-frame clones, and not every one. The sample carries roughly 380,000 clones, roughly 91% recorded once.

This sequence was found in a person aged 18 to 59 who received the Ad26.COV2.S COVID-19 vaccine or a placebo. The sequences come from peripheral blood, collected in a trial of Ad26.COV2.S vaccine versus placebo. The rearrangement uses TRBV12-5 and TRBJ2-2; D possibly corresponds to TRBD1 (5 bases). CDR3 in DNA: TGTGCTAGTGGAACTCAGGGTACCGGGGAGCTGTTTTTT. As protein: CASGTQGTGELFF. Based on the CDR3 plus reference TRBV12-5 and TRBJ2-2, the full variable domain is DARVTQTPRHKVTEMGQEVTMRCQPILGHNTVFWYRQTMMQGLELLAYFRNRAPLDDSGMPKDRFSAEMPDATLATLKIQPSEPRDSAVYFCASGTQGTGELFFGEGSRLTVL.